These 32 T cell receptor beta chains came from one sample sequenced in a study of T-cell reconstitution after alpha-beta-depleted transplantation in children (dated by TCRdb to 2015 to 2016). Preparation of the library involved PCR. The sequencer listed for this sample is Illumina HiSeq 2500. To normalize quantification of the TCRbeta repertoire, the TCR libraries were built with molecular barcoding that relied on unique molecular identifiers. In-frame beta chains were kept once TCRdb had trimmed the public reads at Q25 with fastp and called clones with MiXCR. Each CDR3 protein appears once, grouped with its most common genes and DNA. Recorded for this sample are approximately 91,000 distinct CDR3 sequences; roughly 8% of them occurred a single time. The ten largest make up 6.9% of the sample. Sequenced here: PBMCs from the stem cell graft donor, sampled from the stem cell graft. The receptor source for this set is a human donor who donated a stem cell graft to a child with congenital amegakaryocytic thrombocytopenia.

This clonotype was observed at least ten times. This chain links TRBV18 with TRBJ2-1, with 13 bases fitting TRBD2. The germline V gene has CDR1 KGHSH and CDR2 LQKENI. After removal of 3 bases from V and 8 bases from J, the junction contained 4 bases not matched to a gene. This CDR3 has 15 amino acids. CDR3 sequence reads: CASSPGLAGVDEQFF. The CDR3 coding sequence is TGTGCCAGCTCACCCGGACTAGCGGGAGTGGATGAGCAGTTCTTC.

Only a few counts were recorded for this clonotype. The chain uses TRBV3-1 and TRBJ1-3; TRBD1 matches 7 bases. V gave up 3 bases and J gave up 2 bases; unmatched junction bases: 4. The germline gives CDR1 LGHDT, CDR2 YNNKEL (reference sequence). This CDR3 region has 15 residues. This chain's CDR3 is CASSQLQGAGNTIYF. The CDR3 DNA follows: TGTGCCAGCAGCCAGCTTCAGGGGGCTGGAAACACCATATATTTT.

The chain is built from TRBV20-1 and TRBJ2-2, with 11 bases that match TRBD2. The germline V gene has CDR1 DFQATT and CDR2 SNEGSKA (reference sequence). CDR3 size: 15 residues. J gave up 4 bases and V 2 bases, and 3 bases lay outside the gene matches. The CDR3: CSARPGLAVTGELFF. CDR3 DNA: TGCAGTGCTAGACCGGGACTAGCGGTCACCGGGGAGCTGTTTTTT.

This clonotype was found a few times. The junction does not match germline at one end; this may be a read error. The chain carries TRBV20-1 and TRBJ2-3; weak D call: TRBD2 (8 bases). The CDR3 spans 17 residues. Looked up from germline, CDR1 is DFQATT and CDR2 is SNEGSKA (reference sequence). The CDR3: CCAAWGTAGVGTDTQYF. The CDR3 DNA sequence: TGCTGTGCTGCCTGGGGGACAGCGGGAGTGGGCACAGATACGCAGTATTTT.

In this sample, this clonotype turned up once. A clone one base away is much larger, so this may be a read error. The chain employs TRBV2 and TRBJ2-5, with a weak D call TRBD2 (6 bases). This CDR3 is 14 amino acids long. Germline V gene lookup returns CDR1 SNHLY and CDR2 FYNNEI. The CDR3 is CASNLGGDQEPQYF. The CDR3, as DNA: TGTGCCAGTAACCTTGGCGGGGACCAAGAGCCCCAGTACTTC. Combining the CDR3 with reference TRBV2 and TRBJ2-5 gives the whole variable domain EPEVTQTPSHQVTQMGQEVILRCVPISNHLYFYWYRQILGQKVEFLVSFYNNEISEKSEIFDDQFSVERPDGSNFTLKIRSTKLEDSAMYFCASNLGGDQEPQYFGPGTRLLVL.

This clonotype has a handful of counts. The chain recombines TRBV15 with TRBJ2-5; TRBD1 agrees at 8 bases. The CDR3 runs to 16 residues. J lost 13 bases, V lost 5 bases, and 21 bases had no gene match. The V gene's germline CDR1 is LNHNV and CDR2 YYDKDF (reference sequence). The DNA for the CDR3 is TGTGCCACCAGCCCCCAGTTTAGGACAGGGTCGGGGGTATTGTACTTC. Encoded protein: CATSPQFRTGSGVLYF.

This clonotype was detected many times. J is TRBJ1-2 and V is TRBV6-1; D is undetermined. This CDR3 is 13 amino acids long. Trimming stripped 3 bases from V and 6 bases from J, with 11 bases between. CDR1 MNHNS and CDR2 SASEGT come from the germline V gene. CDR3 sequence: CASSEAGGNGYTF. In nucleotides, the CDR3 is TGTGCCAGCAGTGAGGCAGGAGGAAATGGCTACACCTTC.

This clonotype has a handful of counts. A much more abundant neighbour one base away suggests this may be a read error. The V call is TRBV12-3 or TRBV12-4, the J call TRBJ2-6, with D possibly called TRBD1 or TRBD2 (5 bases each). This CDR3 is built from 15 residues. The CDR3 coding sequence is TGTGCCAGCAGTCAGGGAGCCTCTGGGGCCAACGGCCTGACTTTC. This encodes CASSQGASGANGLTF.

This clonotype was observed a handful of times. This chain uses TRBV25-1 with TRBJ2-7; the D is unclear. Germline V gene lookup returns CDR1 MGHDK and CDR2 SYGVNS. The CDR3 totals 13 residues. Trimming removed 3 bases from V and 0 bases from J, with 6 bases in between. DNA of the CDR3: TGTGCCAGCAGTGATTACGGCTCCTACGAGCAGTACTTC. It specifies CASSDYGSYEQYF.

For the CDR3, the DNA is TGTGCCAGCAGCTTACAGACTCACTACGAGCAGTACTTC. Translating it yields CASSLQTHYEQYF. The V call is TRBV7-9, the J call TRBJ2-7; D unresolved. The CDR3 is made up of 13 amino acids. CDR1 and CDR2 from the germline V gene are SEHNR and FQNEAQ (reference sequence). Trimming removed 2 bases at V and 3 bases at J, with 8 bases between.

At least ten counts were recorded for this clonotype. The chain is built from TRBV3-1 and TRBJ2-2, with D maybe TRBD1 (6 bases). The germline V and J ends were trimmed by 6 bases and 3 bases, with 14 bases remaining between them. Per germline, CDR1 LGHDT and CDR2 YNNKEL (reference sequence). The CDR3 totals 15 residues. CDR3 sequence (DNA): TGTGCCAGCAGTCCCGCGGACAGTTACACCGGGGAGCTGTTTTTT. Amino acids: CASSPADSYTGELFF.

This clonotype was observed at least ten times. The chain couples TRBV20-1 to TRBJ2-5, with 14 nucleotides matching TRBD2. Germline CDR1 and CDR2: DFQATT and SNEGSKA (reference sequence). This CDR3 has 17 residues. V shed 6 bases, J shed 2 bases, and the junction held 11 bases outside the gene matches. For the CDR3, the DNA is TGCAGTGCGAGTCCGGGACTAGCGGGGGTAACACAAGAGACCCAGTACTTC. It translates to CSASPGLAGVTQETQYF.

This clonotype was recorded at least ten times. CDR3 in amino acids: CASSSGRNSGANVLTF. The CDR3 DNA is TGTGCCAGCAGTTCCGGACGGAACTCTGGGGCCAACGTCCTGACTTTC. The gene calls are TRBV28 and TRBJ2-6, with no clear D. The germline CDR1 and CDR2 sequences are MDHEN and SYDVKM. The CDR3 has 16 amino acids. V was trimmed by 4 bases and J by 0 bases, leaving 10 bases between them.

This sequence joins TRBV19 and TRBJ2-7; 9 bases fit TRBD1. The CDR3 runs to 14 residues. Per the germline V gene, CDR1 is LNHDA and CDR2 is SQIVND (reference sequence). Trimming at V came to 4 bases and at J to 7 bases, leaving 8 bases not matched to a gene. As DNA, the CDR3 is TGTGCCAGTAGTACCGGACAGGGGAGGGGAGAGCAGTACTTC. Its protein is CASSTGQGRGEQYF. The full variable domain, its missing parts supplied by reference TRBV19 and TRBJ2-7, is DGGITQSPKYLFRKEGQNVTLSCEQNLNHDAMYWYRQDPGQGLRLIYYSQIVNDFQKGDIAEGYSVSREKKESFPLTVTSAQKNPTAFYLCASSTGQGRGEQYFGPGTRLTVT.

In its sample, this clonotype was seen many times. The chain combines TRBV2 with TRBJ2-3, with TRBD2 matching 10 bases. The CDR3 consists of 14 residues. Germline lookup yields CDR1 SNHLY and CDR2 FYNNEI. With V trimmed by 8 bases and J by 0 bases, 2 bases remained unmatched. The CDR3 region is CASRLAGSTDTQYF. For the CDR3, the DNA is TGTGCCAGCCGACTAGCGGGCAGCACAGATACGCAGTATTTT.

This clonotype was counted ten times or more. The chain recombines TRBV7-2 with TRBJ2-1; 9 bases map to TRBD2. The CDR3 loop spans 16 amino acids. J was trimmed by 0 bases and V by 0 bases; bases with no gene match: 0. The V gene's germline CDR1 is SGHTA and CDR2 FQGNSA. The CDR3 loop is CASSLARGGSYNEQFF. In DNA form, the CDR3 reads TGTGCCAGCAGCTTAGCGCGGGGGGGCTCCTACAATGAGCAGTTCTTC.

This clonotype came up many times. This chain joins TRBV10-3 and TRBJ2-3; 16 bases agree with TRBD2. Trimming took 5 bases from V and 2 from J; bases not matched to a gene: 4. CDR3 length: 17 residues. The germline gives CDR1 ENHRY, CDR2 SYGVKD. CDR3 in amino acids: CAISPGTSGRATDTQYF. DNA for the CDR3: TGTGCCATCAGTCCCGGGACTAGCGGGAGGGCCACAGATACGCAGTATTTT.

This clonotype turned up a few times. A read error may explain this, as a much larger clone is one base away. The V gene is TRBV20-1, the J gene TRBJ2-4; 8 bases line up with TRBD2. Looked up from germline, CDR1 is DFQATT and CDR2 is SNEGSKA (reference sequence). This CDR3 has 14 residues. CDR3 amino acids: CSAPAGAAKNSQYF. The CDR3 DNA reads as TGCAGTGCTCCAGCGGGAGCGGCCAAAAACAGTCAGTACTTC.

This clonotype was observed at least ten times. This sequence joins TRBV12-3 or TRBV12-4 and TRBJ1-2, with 8 bases identical to TRBD1. Trimming cost V 4 bases and J 5 bases; bases outside gene matches: 9. CDR3 length: 15 residues. As DNA, the CDR3 is TGTGCCAGCAGTTCGACAGGGGACCAGGGGTATGGCTACACCTTC. As protein: CASSSTGDQGYGYTF.

The chain has TRBV5-1 and TRBJ2-2; the D is unclear. The germline CDR1 and CDR2 sequences are SGHRS and YFSETQ. This CDR3 has 14 amino acids. The V gene lost 5 bases and the J gene lost 2 bases, with 10 bases spanning the gap. Here the CDR3 reads CASRADPNTGELFF. The CDR3 region has the DNA TGCGCCAGCAGGGCAGACCCCAACACCGGGGAGCTGTTTTTT.

This clonotype has ten or more counts. V is TRBV12-3 or TRBV12-4 and J is TRBJ2-2, with D possibly being TRBD1 (6 bases). Trimming pared 10 bases from V and 2 bases from J, leaving 11 bases between. The CDR3 loop spans 13 amino acids. DNA for the CDR3: TGTGCCACCTCGGACAGAAACACCGGGGAGCTGTTTTTT. Translated: CATSDRNTGELFF.

This clonotype has ten or more counts. V is TRBV20-1 and J is TRBJ2-7; 8 positions agree with TRBD2. The V gene end was trimmed by 4 bases and the J gene end by 0 bases; junction bases not matched to a gene: 8. This CDR3 region has 15 residues. Germline lookup yields CDR1 DFQATT and CDR2 SNEGSKA (reference sequence). CDR3 sequence (DNA): TGCAGTGCTAATCCCGGCGGGGGGAACTCCTACGAGCAGTACTTC. Its translation is CSANPGGGNSYEQYF.

This clonotype was found many times. DNA for the CDR3: TGCGCCAGCAGCTTGGTAGTGGGGGCAAGTCCCTTCAGACGTCTCTCTGGGGCCAACGTCCTGACTTTC. It encodes CASSLVVGASPFRRLSGANVLTF. This chain joins TRBV5-1 and TRBJ2-6, with D possibly matching TRBD1 (6 bases). The CDR3 length is 23 residues. V dropped 0 bases and J dropped 0 bases, with 28 bases sitting between them. CDR1 and CDR2 (germline): SGHRS, YFSETQ.

This clonotype was recorded at least ten times. The chain has TRBV5-4 and TRBJ2-3, with D perhaps matching TRBD2 (6 bases). CDR1 is SGHNT, CDR2 YYREEE, per germline (reference sequence). V was clipped by 4 bases and J by 1 base, with 16 bases between them. There are 16 residues in the CDR3. The CDR3 coding sequence is TGTGCCAGCAGCCCAGTAACGGCTAGCGGCACAGATACGCAGTATTTT. Its translation is CASSPVTASGTDTQYF. The entire variable domain, with the rest obtained from reference TRBV5-4 and TRBJ2-3, is as follows: ETGVTQSPTHLIKTRGQQVTLRCSSQSGHNTVSWYQQALGQGPQFIFQYYREEENGRGNFPPRFSGLQFPNYSSELNVNALELDDSALYLCASSPVTASGTDTQYFGPGTRLTVL.

This clonotype was found many times. The chain combines TRBV6-1 with TRBJ2-5, with TRBD2 matching 9 bases. The CDR3 covers 13 residues. Germline loops: CDR1 MNHNS, CDR2 SASEGT. The trim removed 4 bases at V and 7 bases at J, leaving 4 bases unmatched. CDR3 residues: CASSGSGRGTQYF. The CDR3 DNA follows: TGTGCCAGCAGTGGTAGCGGGAGAGGGACCCAGTACTTC.

This clonotype was detected ten times or more. The chain is built from TRBV20-1 and TRBJ2-2; 11 nucleotides agree with TRBD1. The CDR3 sequence is 20 residues long. The trim removed 0 bases at V and 3 bases at J, leaving 15 bases unmatched. From germline, CDR1 is DFQATT and CDR2 SNEGSKA (reference sequence). The CDR3: CSARDFRLGQGASDTGELFF. The DNA for the CDR3 is TGCAGTGCTAGAGATTTTCGCTTAGGACAGGGGGCGTCGGACACCGGGGAGCTGTTTTTT.

This clonotype was detected only once. A much larger clone lies a single base off, so this may be a read error. The chain has TRBV2 and TRBJ2-5; D is undetermined. This CDR3 contains 13 residues. CDR1 SNHLY and CDR2 FYNNEI come from the germline V gene. The CDR3 sequence is CVSSGMELETQYF. The DNA for the CDR3 is TGTGTCAGCAGTGGAATGGAGTTGGAGACCCAGTACTTC.

This clonotype appeared many times. The chain is built from TRBV20-1 and TRBJ2-2; maybe TRBD2 (6 bases). Germline lookup yields CDR1 DFQATT and CDR2 SNEGSKA (reference sequence). This CDR3 is built from 15 residues. Trimming took off 2 bases at V and 0 bases at J, with 10 bases between the two ends. The CDR3 region is CSARRGETNTGELFF. CDR3 sequence (DNA): TGCAGTGCTAGACGCGGGGAAACGAACACCGGGGAGCTGTTTTTT.

This clonotype was counted many times. The rearrangement joins TRBV6-1 to TRBJ2-7; the match to TRBD2 covers 8 bases. Germline CDR1 MNHNS, CDR2 SASEGT. This CDR3 spans 15 amino acids. J was trimmed by 10 bases and V by 2 bases; bases with no gene match: 13. CDR3 in DNA: TGTGCCAGCAGTGAACTACCGGGCGGGGGGTCTCTCCAGTACTTC. Translation gives CASSELPGGGSLQYF.

This clonotype showed up just a few times. The rearrangement links TRBV30 to TRBJ2-3; no reliable D call. The V gene lost 0 bases and the J gene lost 0 bases, with 10 bases spanning the gap. The germline V gene encodes CDR1 GTSNPN and CDR2 SVGIG (reference sequence). The CDR3 length is 15 residues. For the CDR3, the DNA is TGTGCCTGGAGTGTACTGCAGTCGAGCACAGATACGCAGTATTTT. It yields the protein CAWSVLQSSTDTQYF.

This clonotype was counted ten times or more. This sequence joins TRBV20-1 and TRBJ1-6; no firm D call. Germline V gene lookup returns CDR1 DFQATT and CDR2 SNEGSKA (reference sequence). Trimming pared 0 bases from V and 9 bases from J, leaving 15 bases between. This CDR3 region has 15 residues. The CDR3 spells CSARDLRAGSSPLHF. In DNA, the CDR3 is TGCAGTGCTAGAGATTTAAGGGCAGGAAGTTCACCCCTCCACTTT.

This clonotype was observed at least ten times. The gene calls are TRBV5-1 and TRBJ2-3; TRBD2 agrees at 12 bases. The ends lost 4 bases at V and 2 bases at J; junction bases unmatched: 8. Germline V gene sequence: CDR1 SGHRS, CDR2 YFSETQ. The CDR3 runs to 17 residues. The CDR3 DNA sequence: TGCGCCAGCAGCGGATCGACTAGCGGGGGAGACACAGATACGCAGTATTTT. Translation gives CASSGSTSGGDTDTQYF.